The text below deals with one T cell receptor beta chain. These data come from a study of long-term antiretroviral therapy in people with HIV. Study-level background: A decade or so separates the oldest specimens from the later 2015 immediate-ART recommendation.

With 5 bases removed from V and 7 bases from J, the gap between germline ends came to 11 bases. This CDR3 spans 13 amino acids. Germline V gene lookup returns CDR1 SGHTA and CDR2 FQGNSA. The libraries were made with immunoSEQ v3.0 at survey level. The protocol was immunoSEQ multiplex PCR, while the TCRdb copy is restricted to in-frame clones and leaves out a portion. This table has 20,000 to 25,000 clones, roughly 84% appearing once. The receptor's source is a man between 18 and 35 years old with HIV. The genes are TRBV7-2 and TRBJ2-2; D unresolved. The sequencing here drew on unsorted PBMCs, taken 0.2 years before starting antiretroviral therapy. CDR3 sequence: CASSDLVIGELFF. The CDR3 DNA is TGTGCCAGCAGCGATTTAGTGATCGGGGAGCTGTTTTTT.